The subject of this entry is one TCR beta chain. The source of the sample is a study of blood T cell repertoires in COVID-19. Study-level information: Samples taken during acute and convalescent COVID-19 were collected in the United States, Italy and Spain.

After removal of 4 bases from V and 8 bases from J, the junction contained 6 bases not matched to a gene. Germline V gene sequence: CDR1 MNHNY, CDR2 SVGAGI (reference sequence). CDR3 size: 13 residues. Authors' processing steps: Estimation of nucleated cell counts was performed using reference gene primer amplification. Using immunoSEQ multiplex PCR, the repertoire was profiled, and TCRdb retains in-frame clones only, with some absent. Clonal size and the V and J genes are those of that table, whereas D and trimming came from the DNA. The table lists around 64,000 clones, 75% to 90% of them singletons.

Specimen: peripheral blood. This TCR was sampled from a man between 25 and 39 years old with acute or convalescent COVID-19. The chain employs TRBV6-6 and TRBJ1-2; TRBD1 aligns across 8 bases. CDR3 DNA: TGTGCCAGCAGTTCCCAGGGGGCCTGGGGCTACACCTTC. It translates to CASSSQGAWGYTF.